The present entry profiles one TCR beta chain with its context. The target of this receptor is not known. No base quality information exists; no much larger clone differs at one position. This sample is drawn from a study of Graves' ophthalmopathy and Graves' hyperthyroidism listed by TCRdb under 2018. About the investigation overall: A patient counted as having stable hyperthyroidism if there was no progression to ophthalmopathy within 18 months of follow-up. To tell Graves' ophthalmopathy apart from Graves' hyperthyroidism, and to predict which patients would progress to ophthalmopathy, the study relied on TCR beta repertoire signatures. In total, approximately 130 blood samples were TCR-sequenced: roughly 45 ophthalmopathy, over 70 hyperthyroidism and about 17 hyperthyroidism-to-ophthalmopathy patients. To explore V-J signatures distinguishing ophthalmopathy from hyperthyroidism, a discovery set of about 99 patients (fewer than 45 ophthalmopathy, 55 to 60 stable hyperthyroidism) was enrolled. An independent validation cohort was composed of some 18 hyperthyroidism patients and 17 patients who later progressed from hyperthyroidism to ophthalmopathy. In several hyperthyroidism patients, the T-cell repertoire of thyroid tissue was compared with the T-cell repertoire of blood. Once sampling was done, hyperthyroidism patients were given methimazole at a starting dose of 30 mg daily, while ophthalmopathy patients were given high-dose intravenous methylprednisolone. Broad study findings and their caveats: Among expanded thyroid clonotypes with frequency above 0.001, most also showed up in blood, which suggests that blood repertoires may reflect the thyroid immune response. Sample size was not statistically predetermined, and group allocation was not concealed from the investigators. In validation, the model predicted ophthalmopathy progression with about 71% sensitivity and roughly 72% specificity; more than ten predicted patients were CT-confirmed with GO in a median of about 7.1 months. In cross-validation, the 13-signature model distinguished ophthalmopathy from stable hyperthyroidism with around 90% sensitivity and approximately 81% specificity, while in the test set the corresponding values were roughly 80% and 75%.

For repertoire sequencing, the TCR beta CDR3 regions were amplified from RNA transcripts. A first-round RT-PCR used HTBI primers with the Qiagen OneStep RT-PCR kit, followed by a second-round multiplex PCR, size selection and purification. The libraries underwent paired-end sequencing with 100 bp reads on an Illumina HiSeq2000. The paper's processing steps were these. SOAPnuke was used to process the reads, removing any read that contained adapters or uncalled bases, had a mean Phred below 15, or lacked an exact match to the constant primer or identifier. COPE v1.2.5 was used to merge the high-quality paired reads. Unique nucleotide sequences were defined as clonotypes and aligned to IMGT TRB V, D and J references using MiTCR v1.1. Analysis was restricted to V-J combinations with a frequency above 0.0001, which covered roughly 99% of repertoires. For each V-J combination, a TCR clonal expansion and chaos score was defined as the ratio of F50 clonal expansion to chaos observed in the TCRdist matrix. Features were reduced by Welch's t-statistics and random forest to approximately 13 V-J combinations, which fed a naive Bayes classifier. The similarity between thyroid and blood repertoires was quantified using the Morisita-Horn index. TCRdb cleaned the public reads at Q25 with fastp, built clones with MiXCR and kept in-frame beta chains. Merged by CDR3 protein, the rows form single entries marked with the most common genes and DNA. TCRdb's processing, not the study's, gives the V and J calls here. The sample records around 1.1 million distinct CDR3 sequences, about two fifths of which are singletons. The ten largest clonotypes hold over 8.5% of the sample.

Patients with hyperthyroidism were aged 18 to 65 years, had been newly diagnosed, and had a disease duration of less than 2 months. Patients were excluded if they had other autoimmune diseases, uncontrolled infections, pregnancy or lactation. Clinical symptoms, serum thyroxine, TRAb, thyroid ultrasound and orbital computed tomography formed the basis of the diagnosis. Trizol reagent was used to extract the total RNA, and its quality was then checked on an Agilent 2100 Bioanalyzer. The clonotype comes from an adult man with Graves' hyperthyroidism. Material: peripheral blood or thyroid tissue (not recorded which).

CDR3 sequence: CAGWTSGGEETQYF. At the DNA level, the sequence is TGTGCCGGATGGACTAGCGGGGGGGAAGAGACCCAGTACTTC. The receptor chain draws on TRBV6-6 and TRBJ2-5; 15 bases in the middle match TRBD2. Relative to germline, V is missing 11 bases and J is missing 3 bases, with 4 bases of the junction outside any gene match. CDR1 and CDR2 are drawn from the germline V gene (reference sequence): MNHNY, SVGAGI. Spanning cysteine to phenylalanine, the CDR3 consists of 14 amino acids. The sequence is cut down to CDR3 DNA, 42 bases in frame from base 1.